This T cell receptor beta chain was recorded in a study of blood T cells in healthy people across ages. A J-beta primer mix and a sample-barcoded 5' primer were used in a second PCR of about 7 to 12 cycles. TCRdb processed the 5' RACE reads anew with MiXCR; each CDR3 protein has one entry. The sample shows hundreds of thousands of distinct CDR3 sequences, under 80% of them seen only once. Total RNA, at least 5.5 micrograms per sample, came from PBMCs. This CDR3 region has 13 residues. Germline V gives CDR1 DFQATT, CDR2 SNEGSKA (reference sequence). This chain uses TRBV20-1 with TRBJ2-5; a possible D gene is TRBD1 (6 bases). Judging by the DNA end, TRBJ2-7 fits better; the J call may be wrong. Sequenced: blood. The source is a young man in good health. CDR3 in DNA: TGCAGTGCTGACCGGGACAAGAGTAACGAGCAGTACTTC. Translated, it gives CSADRDKSNEQYF.